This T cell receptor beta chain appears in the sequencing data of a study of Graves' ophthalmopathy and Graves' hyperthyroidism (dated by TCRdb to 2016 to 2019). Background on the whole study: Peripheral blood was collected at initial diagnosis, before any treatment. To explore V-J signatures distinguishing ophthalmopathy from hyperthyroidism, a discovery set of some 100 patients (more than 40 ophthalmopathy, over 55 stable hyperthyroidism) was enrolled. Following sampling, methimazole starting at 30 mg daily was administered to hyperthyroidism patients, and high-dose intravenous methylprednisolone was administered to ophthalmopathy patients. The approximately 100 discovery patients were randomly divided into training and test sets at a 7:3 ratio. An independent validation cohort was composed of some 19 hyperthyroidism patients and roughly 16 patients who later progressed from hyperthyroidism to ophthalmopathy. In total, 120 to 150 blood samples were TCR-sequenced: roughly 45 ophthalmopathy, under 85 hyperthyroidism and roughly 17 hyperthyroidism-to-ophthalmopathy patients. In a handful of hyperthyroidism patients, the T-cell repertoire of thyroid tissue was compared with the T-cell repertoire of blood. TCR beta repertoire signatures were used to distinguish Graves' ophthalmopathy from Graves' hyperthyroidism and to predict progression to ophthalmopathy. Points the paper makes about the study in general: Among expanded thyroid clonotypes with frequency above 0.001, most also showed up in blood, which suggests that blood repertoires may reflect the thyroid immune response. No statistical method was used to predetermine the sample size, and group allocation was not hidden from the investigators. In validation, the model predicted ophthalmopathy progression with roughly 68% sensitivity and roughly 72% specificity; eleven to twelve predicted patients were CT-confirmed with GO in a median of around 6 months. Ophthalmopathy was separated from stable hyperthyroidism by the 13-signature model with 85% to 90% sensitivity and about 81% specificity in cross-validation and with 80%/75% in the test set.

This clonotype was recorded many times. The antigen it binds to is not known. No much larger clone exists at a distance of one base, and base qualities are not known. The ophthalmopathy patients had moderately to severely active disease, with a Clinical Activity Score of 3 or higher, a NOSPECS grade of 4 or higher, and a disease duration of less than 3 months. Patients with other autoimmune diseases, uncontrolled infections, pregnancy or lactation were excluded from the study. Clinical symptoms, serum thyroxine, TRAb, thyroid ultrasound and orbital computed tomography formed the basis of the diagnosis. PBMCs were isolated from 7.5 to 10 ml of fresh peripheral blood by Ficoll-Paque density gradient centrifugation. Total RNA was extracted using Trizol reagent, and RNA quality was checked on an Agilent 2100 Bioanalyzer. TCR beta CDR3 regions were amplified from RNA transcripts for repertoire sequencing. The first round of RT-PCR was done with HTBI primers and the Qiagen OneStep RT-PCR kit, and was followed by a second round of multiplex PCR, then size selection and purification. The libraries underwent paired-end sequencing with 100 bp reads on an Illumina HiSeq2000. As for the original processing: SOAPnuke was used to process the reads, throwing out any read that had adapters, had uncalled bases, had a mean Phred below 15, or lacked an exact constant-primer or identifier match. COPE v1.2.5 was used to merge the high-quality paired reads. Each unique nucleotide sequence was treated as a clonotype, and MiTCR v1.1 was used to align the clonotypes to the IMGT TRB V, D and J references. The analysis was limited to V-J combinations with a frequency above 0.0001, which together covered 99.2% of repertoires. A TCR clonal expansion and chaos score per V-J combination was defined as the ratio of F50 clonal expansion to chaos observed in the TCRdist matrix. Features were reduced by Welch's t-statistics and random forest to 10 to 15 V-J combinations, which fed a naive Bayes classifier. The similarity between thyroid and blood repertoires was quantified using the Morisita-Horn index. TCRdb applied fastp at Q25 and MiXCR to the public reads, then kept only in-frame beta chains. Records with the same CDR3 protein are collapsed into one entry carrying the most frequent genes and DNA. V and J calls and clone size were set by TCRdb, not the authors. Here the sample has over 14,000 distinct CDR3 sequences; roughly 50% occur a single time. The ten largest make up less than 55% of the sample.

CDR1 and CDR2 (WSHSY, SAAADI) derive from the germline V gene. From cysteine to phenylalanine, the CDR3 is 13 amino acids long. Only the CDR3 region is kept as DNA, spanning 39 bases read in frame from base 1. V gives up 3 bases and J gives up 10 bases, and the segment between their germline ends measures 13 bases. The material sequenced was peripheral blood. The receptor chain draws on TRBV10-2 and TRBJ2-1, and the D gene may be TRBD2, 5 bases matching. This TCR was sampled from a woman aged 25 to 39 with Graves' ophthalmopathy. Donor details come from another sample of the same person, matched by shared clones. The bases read TGCGCCAGCAGTGAATCCCGGAGGCTCGAGCAGTTCTTC. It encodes CASSESRRLEQFF.